A selection of T cell receptor beta chains follows, all from one sample in a study of T cell changes during pregnancy in multiple sclerosis. Data came from immunoSEQ multiplex PCR; TCRdb stores just in-frame clones and leaves some out. The table includes tens of thousands of clones, around 92% detected once. Here the sequenced sample was CD4+ T cells from peripheral blood mononuclear cells, taken after pregnancy. These receptor sequences come from a female donor in good health, enrolled as a control in a pregnancy study. Both conserved end residues are part of each CDR3. A D gene is named only where the DNA matches it firmly. For some rows the clone size is stated as once, few or many, or as a class when expanded; others skip it.

cdr3_nt	cdr3_aa	v_call	j_call	d_call	clone_size
TGCGCCAGCAGCGAGCAGGGTATCTCCAATGAGCAGTTCTTC	CASSEQGISNEQFF	TRBV5-1	TRBJ2-1	.	.
TGTGCCAGCAGCTTGAGCAATCCTCCGCTCGACTATGGCTACACCTTC	CASSLSNPPLDYGYTF	TRBV5-4	TRBJ1-2	.	.
TGTGCCAGCAGCTCCCAGGGTGGCCGCAATCAGCCCCAGCATTTT	CASSSQGGRNQPQHF	TRBV5-6	TRBJ1-5	.	.
TGTGCCAGCAGCCAACCAACCCAACAGGGTTTCGGAGCTTTCTTT	CASSQPTQQGFGAFF	TRBV4-2	TRBJ1-1	.	.
TGTGCCAGCAGCCAAGGCGGGCCCTATGGCTACACCTTC	CASSQGGPYGYTF	TRBV4-2	TRBJ1-2	.	.
TGTGCCAGCAGTTTATATACCCAGATACCCTCCTACGAGCAGTACTTC	CASSLYTQIPSYEQYF	TRBV28	TRBJ2-7	.	.
TGTGCCAGCAGCTCGGGACAGGCGCCCTCTGGGGCCAACGTCCTGACTTTC	CASSSGQAPSGANVLTF	TRBV11-1	TRBJ2-6	TRBD1	.
TGTGCCAGCAGTGGGGGGACAGGGGGCACAGATACGCAGTATTTT	CASSGGTGGTDTQYF	TRBV25-1	TRBJ2-3	TRBD1	.
TGTGCCAGCAGTCGAACAGGGGGATCAGATACGCAGTATTTT	CASSRTGGSDTQYF	TRBV6-5	TRBJ2-3	TRBD1	.
TGCGCCAGCAGCCAAGATTCTAGCGCGACCTACAATGAGCAGTTCTTC	CASSQDSSATYNEQFF	TRBV4-3	TRBJ2-1	.	.
TGTGCCAGAAGCTTGACAACGGGACAGGGGTTCTGG	CARSLTTGQGFW	TRBV5-3	TRBJ1-6	TRBD1	.
TGTGCCAGCAGCGACCTCCAGCGGGGGTTTGAGCAGTTCTTC	CASSDLQRGFEQFF	TRBV7-2	TRBJ2-1	TRBD2	.
TGCGCCAGCAGCCAAGCCGGGGGTGCAACTAATGAAAAACTGTTTTTT	CASSQAGGATNEKLFF	TRBV4-3	TRBJ1-4	.	.
TGCGCCAGCAGCTTGGACGGCGGTAGCAATCAGCCCCAGCATTTT	CASSLDGGSNQPQHF	TRBV5-1	TRBJ1-5	.	.
TGTGCCAGCAGCCTCACCGGGACTATCAATGAGCAGTTCTTC	CASSLTGTINEQFF	TRBV9	TRBJ2-1	TRBD2	.
TGCGCCAGCAGCTTGGAGACAGGTTGGGGCCTCCAAAACATTCAGTACTTC	CASSLETGWGLQNIQYF	TRBV5-1	TRBJ2-4	.	.
TGTGCCAGCAGCTTACTTGGAAGGGGCGATACGCAGTATTTT	CASSLLGRGDTQYF	TRBV7-8	TRBJ2-3	.	.
TGTGCCAGCAGCTTAGCCGGACTAGCGGGGACCCCAGATACGCAGTATTTT	CASSLAGLAGTPDTQYF	TRBV7-2	TRBJ2-3	TRBD2	once
TGTGCCACCGACGGGACAGGACTAAACAATGAGCAGTTCTTC	CATDGTGLNNEQFF	TRBV6-1	TRBJ2-1	TRBD1	.
TGTGCCAGCAGTTACGGGGAGCGTTACGAGCAGTACTTC	CASSYGERYEQYF	TRBV6-5	TRBJ2-7	.	once
TGTGCCAGCAGTTACTCAACAGGGGGTAGCAGCGGCTACACCTTC	CASSYSTGGSSGYTF	TRBV6-5	TRBJ1-2	TRBD1	.
TGTGCCAGCAGCTTGGTCGGGACTAGCGAGGCCCAGTACTTC	CASSLVGTSEAQYF	TRBV5-5	TRBJ2-5	TRBD2	.
TGTGCCAGCAGCTTAGAAACCCCGGACAGGACGCGAAACACCATATATTTT	CASSLETPDRTRNTIYF	TRBV13	TRBJ1-3	TRBD1	.
TGTGCCAGCAGCCCTACAGGGGGGAACCAGCCCCAGCATTTT	CASSPTGGNQPQHF	TRBV7-2	TRBJ1-5	TRBD1	.
TGTGCCAGTTCTCGACAGGGCCTAGGGGAGTGGCCCCTCCACTTT	CASSRQGLGEWPLHF	TRBV19	TRBJ1-6	TRBD1	.
TGTGCCAGCATGACAGGGCCCGCCGATACTGAAGCTTTCTTT	CASMTGPADTEAFF	TRBV28	TRBJ1-1	TRBD1	.
TGTGCCAGCAGCCATAAGCCGAACTTAACAGGGATCAATGAGCAGTTCTTC	CASSHKPNLTGINEQFF	TRBV7-9	TRBJ2-1	.	.
TGTGCCAGCAGCCGTGGGACAGCTCACGAGCAGTACTTC	CASSRGTAHEQYF	TRBV5-4	TRBJ2-7	TRBD1	.
TGTGCCAGCAGCTCGAGGGTGGATGAGCAGTTCTTC	CASSSRVDEQFF	TRBV7-2	TRBJ2-1	.	.
TGTGCCAGCAGCTCGACTAGCGGGAGATACCAAGAGACCCAGTACTTC	CASSSTSGRYQETQYF	TRBV4-2	TRBJ2-5	TRBD2	.
TGCGCCAGCAGACTCCGGGACTTCAAAACGACTAGCACAGATACGCAGTATTTT	CASRLRDFKTTSTDTQYF	TRBV4-1	TRBJ2-3	.	.